What follows are 12 T cell receptor beta chains derived from one specimen sequenced in a study of response to subunit inactivated influenza vaccine. TCRdb fed the RT-PCR reads into MiXCR, producing one record per CDR3 protein. This table has about 540,000 distinct CDR3 sequences, approximately 22% appearing once. The same specimen was also included in a second study, on T cells expressing NK-cell markers. That report adds: As the method of synthesis, 5'RACE template switching with UMIs yielded TCR beta cDNA.

This specimen was CD4+ T cells sorted from PBMCs, taken 11 to 12 days after vaccination. The receptor set was obtained from a man in his forties or fifties who received an inactivated influenza vaccine.

This clonotype has only a few counts. This chain links TRBV6-1 with TRBJ2-1; 8 bases align to TRBD2. Germline CDR1 MNHNS, CDR2 SASEGT. V trimming: 5 bases; J trimming: 7 bases; junction bases outside the gene matches: 7. The CDR3 has 14 residues. The CDR3 loop reads CASSIGLAVNEQFF. In nucleotides, the CDR3 is TGTGCCAGCAGTATTGGACTAGCTGTTAATGAGCAGTTCTTC.

This chain uses TRBV20-1 with TRBJ1-1; no clear D gene. The CDR3 has 12 amino acids. Trimming shortened V by 6 bases and J by 1 base, and 9 bases separated the two germline ends. The V gene's germline CDR1 is DFQATT and CDR2 SNEGSKA (reference sequence). The CDR3 region is CSATDGNTEAFF. CDR3 nucleotide sequence: TGCAGTGCAACGGACGGGAACACTGAAGCTTTCTTT.

The DNA for the CDR3 is TGTGCCAGCAGTGAAGCTCGCCGGCTGTACTTC. Translated, it gives CASSEARRLYF. The chain joins TRBV2 to TRBJ2-5, with unresolved D. V lost 0 bases and J lost 13, with 9 bases in between. The CDR3 has 11 amino acids. Germline CDR1 is SNHLY and CDR2 is FYNNEI.

The chain has TRBV4-1 and TRBJ2-1, with 8 nucleotides matching TRBD1. With 4 bases clipped from V and 6 bases from J, the junction kept 11 bases outside the gene matches. Germline V gene lookup returns CDR1 MGHRA and CDR2 YSYEKL. This CDR3 has 16 residues. The CDR3 region has the DNA TGCGCCAGCAGCCGCGGACAGGGCGGATCGGTCAATGAGCAGTTCTTC. Residues: CASSRGQGGSVNEQFF.

This clonotype was observed a handful of times. The chain links TRBV7-2 to TRBJ2-3, with D perhaps being TRBD1 or TRBD2 (5 bases each). The V end lost 11 bases, the J end lost 4 bases, and 16 bases lay between the germline ends. The CDR3 spans 13 residues. The germline gives CDR1 SGHTA, CDR2 FQGNSA. Here the CDR3 DNA reads TGTGCCCTTAAGGGACCTTTCGCAGATACGCAGTATTTT. Amino acids: CALKGPFADTQYF.

The V call is TRBV2, the J call TRBJ2-5, with 7 positions matching TRBD2. This CDR3 comprises 13 residues. V trimming: 4 bases; J trimming: 3 bases; junction bases outside the gene matches: 2. Germline assignment: CDR1 SNHLY and CDR2 FYNNEI. CDR3 loop: CASSGGTKETQYF. The CDR3 DNA reads TGTGCCAGCAGTGGCGGGACTAAAGAGACCCAGTACTTC.

There are a few counts of this clonotype. The V call is TRBV29-1, the J call TRBJ2-7, with 11 bases fitting TRBD1. Germline values: CDR1 SQVTM, CDR2 ANQGSEA. J lost 5 bases, V lost 6 bases, and 6 bases had no gene match. This CDR3 is 13 amino acids long. Written as DNA, the CDR3 is TGCAGCGTCTCCGGGACAGGGGGAAACGAGCAGTACTTC. Translation: CSVSGTGGNEQYF.

This clonotype was seen more than once but under ten times. V gene TRBV20-1 combines with J gene TRBJ2-7; TRBD1 matches 8 bases. This CDR3 contains 14 residues. V dropped 1 base and J dropped 5; count of bases not matched to a gene: 7. CDR1 and CDR2 from the germline V gene are DFQATT and SNEGSKA (reference sequence). Written as DNA, the CDR3 is TGCAGTGCTAGAGGACAGGGGACCCCCCACGAGCAGTACTTC. Its translation is CSARGQGTPHEQYF.

The V call is TRBV29-1, the J call TRBJ2-7; 11 bases fit TRBD2. Germline CDR1 and CDR2: SQVTM and ANQGSEA. The CDR3 length is 16 residues. J gave up 4 bases and V 5 bases, and 13 bases lay outside the gene matches. The CDR3 loop reads CSVSTSGSDRRYEQYF. CDR3 DNA sequence: TGCAGCGTTAGTACTAGCGGGAGTGATAGAAGATACGAGCAGTACTTC.

V is TRBV9 and J is TRBJ2-2, with 7 bases lining up with TRBD1. This CDR3 is 14 amino acids long. V lost 4 bases to trimming and J lost 7 bases; unmatched junction nucleotides: 7. Per germline, CDR1 SGDLS and CDR2 YYNGEE. The chain's CDR3 is CASSSGTVGGELFF. CDR3 sequence (DNA): TGTGCCAGCAGCTCAGGGACAGTCGGCGGGGAGCTGTTTTTT. Based on the CDR3 plus reference TRBV9 and TRBJ2-2, the full variable domain is DSGVTQTPKHLITATGQRVTLRCSPRSGDLSVYWYQQSLDQGLQFLIQYYNGEERAKGNILERFSAQQFPDLHSELNLSSLELGDSALYFCASSSGTVGGELFFGEGSRLTVL.

The V gene is TRBV19, the J gene TRBJ2-1; D remains unclear. V was clipped by 3 bases and J by 5 bases, with 8 bases between them. Looked up from germline, CDR1 is LNHDA and CDR2 is SQIVND (reference sequence). The CDR3 is made up of 13 amino acids. CDR3 nucleotides: TGTGCCAGTAGTATTGGACCACACAATGAGCAGTTCTTC. This encodes CASSIGPHNEQFF.

This clonotype was recorded a few times. The chain recombines TRBV30 with TRBJ2-4; 8 bases align to TRBD1. Losses at the gene ends were 3 bases for V and 4 bases for J; bases not matched to a gene: 11. Per the germline V gene, CDR1 is GTSNPN and CDR2 is SVGIG (reference sequence). CDR3 length equals 16 residues. CDR3 sequence reads: CAWSVYKTGEKNIQYF. The CDR3 DNA reads TGTGCCTGGAGCGTATATAAGACAGGGGAGAAAAACATTCAGTACTTC.